Listed below are T cell receptor beta chains from one sample, sequenced in a study of cytomegalovirus exposure and HLA in healthy donors. The protocol was immunoSEQ multiplex PCR, while the TCRdb copy is restricted to in-frame clones and leaves out a portion. In the table there are about 160,000 clones, 65% to 80% of which are singletons. Material: PBMCs. The receptors stem from a woman aged 45-59 years in good health and CMV-seropositive. The CDR3 runs from the conserved cysteine through the conserved F or W. A D gene is named only where the DNA matches it firmly. Expanded clones are given a class, and other clones once, few, many or no size at all.

>TRBV5-1|TRBJ2-7|-|TRBD2
TGCGCCAGCAGCGCCTCTGGCGGGGGGGTTTACGAGCAGTACTTC
CASSASGGGVYEQYF
>TRBV6-1|TRBJ2-7|-|-
TGTGCCAGCAGTGAAGAACTACTTTCTGGCAGGGGTGTAAGCGAGCAGTACTTC
CASSEELLSGRGVSEQYF
>TRBV5-1|TRBJ1-2|once|TRBD1
TGCGCCAGCAGCTTACTTGGACAGGCGTATGGTAATGGCTACACCTTC
CASSLLGQAYGNGYTF
>TRBV2|TRBJ1-1|-|TRBD1
TGTGCCAGCAGGCCTACAGGGGACACTGAAGCTTTCTTT
CASRPTGDTEAFF
>TRBV18|TRBJ1-3|-|TRBD1
TGTGCCAGCTCACCACAGACAGGGGAAAACACCATATATTTT
CASSPQTGENTIYF
>TRBV6-5|TRBJ1-2|-|TRBD1
TGTGCCAGCAGTTACCTATCCGGGACAGAGGGCTACACCTTC
CASSYLSGTEGYTF
>TRBV7-2|TRBJ1-2|-|TRBD1
TGTGCCAGCAGCTTAGCGAGACAGGGGGCCGGCTACACCTTC
CASSLARQGAGYTF
>TRBV7-9|TRBJ2-2|-|TRBD2
TGTGCCAGCAGTCGTGGACTAGCGGGGGCCACCGGGGAGCTGTTTTTT
CASSRGLAGATGELFF
>TRBV19|TRBJ1-1|once|-
TGTGCCAGCACTGGAGAGGGAAGGAGCGAAGCTTTCTTT
CASTGEGRSEAFF
>TRBV27|TRBJ2-3|-|-
TGTGCCAGCAGTTTTTTGGGGGCCGATACGCAGTATTTT
CASSFLGADTQYF
>TRBV19|TRBJ1-1|-|TRBD1
TGTGCCAGTAGTAGACAGGGTGGAGACACTGAAGCTTTCTTT
CASSRQGGDTEAFF
>TRBV2|TRBJ2-7|-|TRBD1
TGTGCCAGCAGTGTGGACAGGCAGGGAGAGCAGTACTTC
CASSVDRQGEQYF
>TRBV11-3|TRBJ2-3|-|-
TGTGCCAGCAGCTTACAAGATACGCAGTATTTT
CASSLQDTQYF
>TRBV11-2|TRBJ2-5|-|TRBD2
TGTGCCAGCAGCTTAGTCACGGGGACTAGCGGGGGGGTTCAGTACTTC
CASSLVTGTSGGVQYF
>TRBV29-1|TRBJ1-1|-|-
TGCAGCGTGGTCAGGGGCGATGGGAACACTGAAGCTTTCTTT
CSVVRGDGNTEAFF
>TRBV19|TRBJ1-4|-|TRBD1
TGTGCCAGTAGTATAGGGCAGGGGGAGGAAAAACTGTTTTTT
CASSIGQGEEKLFF
>TRBV4-2|TRBJ2-3|few|-
TGTGCCAGCAGCTCCCTAGGCACAGATACGCAGTATTTT
CASSSLGTDTQYF
>TRBV6-1|TRBJ2-1|-|TRBD2
TGTGCCAGCAGTCACGGGCTAGCGGGATACAATGAGCAGTTCTTC
CASSHGLAGYNEQFF
>TRBV29-1|TRBJ1-2|few|-
TGCAGCGCCGCAGGGGACGGCTACACCTTC
CSAAGDGYTF
>TRBV4-1|TRBJ2-7|-|-
TGCGCCAGCAGCCAATCTTACTCGGGGGCCTACGAGCAGTACTTC
CASSQSYSGAYEQYF
>TRBV4-1|TRBJ2-2|-|TRBD2
TGCGCCAGCAGCCAGGGGGGACTAGCGGGGCCGAACACCGGGGAGCTGTTTTTT
CASSQGGLAGPNTGELFF
>TRBV11-3|TRBJ1-1|-|-
TGTGCCAGCAGCTCGTCCGGTTCGAACACTGAAGCTTTCTTT
CASSSSGSNTEAFF
>TRBV5-1|TRBJ2-7|-|-
TGCGCCAGCAGCGGGTCGGGCAGGGGCTCCTACGAGCAGTACTTC
CASSGSGRGSYEQYF
>TRBV19|TRBJ1-6|-|-
TGTGCCAGTAGTATAGGGACTGACAATAATTCACCCCTCCACTTT
CASSIGTDNNSPLHF
>TRBV2|TRBJ2-7|-|-
TGTGCCAGCAGTGACGGGGGGCACGAGCAGTACTTC
CASSDGGHEQYF
>TRBV7-9|TRBJ2-7|-|-
TGTTCCAGCAGCCCCCTCGGCTACGAGCAGTACTTC
CSSSPLGYEQYF
>TRBV9|TRBJ1-6|-|-
TGTGCCAGCAGCCTAACGGACAGCCATAATTCACCCCTCCACTTT
CASSLTDSHNSPLHF
>TRBV6-5|TRBJ2-4|-|TRBD1
TGTGCCACCACAGCTCCGGGACAGAAAAACATTCAGTACTTC
CATTAPGQKNIQYF
>TRBV6-5|TRBJ1-2|-|-
TGTGCCAGCAGTTACGGCCCAGAGGCCCTCTATGGCTACACCTTC
CASSYGPEALYGYTF
>TRBV30|TRBJ1-1|-|-
TGTGCCTGTTCGGCAACAACACCGTTCGGGGAAGCTTTCTTT
CACSATTPFGEAFF
>TRBV6-6|TRBJ1-4|-|-
TGTGCCAGCAACACCGGGGGGGGAGGTGAAAAACTGTTTTTT
CASNTGGGGEKLFF
>TRBV6-5|TRBJ1-5|-|TRBD1
TGTGCCAGCAGCCAAGGACAGGGCGGACGGCCCCAGCATTTT
CASSQGQGGRPQHF
>TRBV5-1|TRBJ1-1|once|-
TGCGCCAGCAGCTTCACATTAGGGGACACTGAAGCTTTCTTT
CASSFTLGDTEAFF
>TRBV27|TRBJ2-1|-|TRBD2
TGTGCCAGCACCCCCGGGCTAGCGGTTTTATTCAATGAGCAGTTCTTC
CASTPGLAVLFNEQFF
>TRBV19|TRBJ1-1|-|TRBD1
TGTGCCAGTAGTATCCCCCAGGGGGGCGGCACTGAAGCTTTCTTT
CASSIPQGGGTEAFF
>TRBV5-4|TRBJ2-5|few|-
TGTGCCAGCAGCTCATTCTCCCAGGAGGAGGAGACCCAGTACTTC
CASSSFSQEEETQYF
>TRBV4-1|TRBJ1-4|-|-
TGCGCCAGCAGCCAAGATGGGTTGAGGCAGGGTCTTGAAAAACTGTTTTTT
CASSQDGLRQGLEKLFF
>TRBV4-1|TRBJ1-4|-|-
TGCGCCAGCAGCCAAGAGTCGAGGGGGGGAGTCGCTGAAAAACTGTTTTTT
CASSQESRGGVAEKLFF
>TRBV2|TRBJ2-3|-|TRBD1
TGTGCCAGCAGTACAGGGGCCGGCACAGATACGCAGTATTTT
CASSTGAGTDTQYF
>TRBV7-2|TRBJ1-6|-|TRBD1
TGTGCCAGCAGCCCGGACAGGAACAGTAATTCACCCCTCCACTTT
CASSPDRNSNSPLHF
>TRBV5-6|TRBJ1-2|-|TRBD1
TGTGCCAGCAGCCCCGGGACAGGGGGCTTAGGCTACACCTTC
CASSPGTGGLGYTF
>TRBV2|TRBJ2-1|-|TRBD2
TGTGCCTCTTACGGGGGGGACAATGAGCAGTTCTTC
CASYGGDNEQFF
>TRBV5-4|TRBJ2-5|-|TRBD2
TGTGCCAGCAGCGTGACTAGCGGGGGGGCCAGGGAGACCCAGTACTTC
CASSVTSGGARETQYF
>TRBV10-3|TRBJ1-1|-|-
TGTGCCATCAGTGAGTCTTGCGGAGCTTTCTTT
CAISESCGAFF
>TRBV7-9|TRBJ1-3|-|-
TGTGCCAGCAGCTCTGAAGGGGTGCTTGGAAACACCATATATTTT
CASSSEGVLGNTIYF
>TRBV11-2|TRBJ1-2|-|TRBD1
TGTGCCAGCAGCACCCAGACAGGGGGCTACACCTTC
CASSTQTGGYTF
>TRBV5-4|TRBJ1-2|few|-
TGTGCCAGCAGCCCGGGCCCGGAGGGCTATGGCTACACCTTC
CASSPGPEGYGYTF
>TRBV9|TRBJ1-1|-|-
TGTGCCAGCAGCGGGGGGGACGGCCCGAACACTGAAGCTTTCTTT
CASSGGDGPNTEAFF
>TRBV9|TRBJ1-2|-|TRBD1
TGTGCCAGCAGTTACTCAGGGGGCAGTGGCTACACCTTC
CASSYSGGSGYTF
>TRBV5-5|TRBJ1-5|-|-
TGTGCCAGCAGCTTGGTTTCGAGCAATCAGCCCCAGCATTTT
CASSLVSSNQPQHF
>TRBV29-1|TRBJ1-2|-|-
TGCAGCGCTAAGACAGCCCCCTCCTATGGCTACACCTTC
CSAKTAPSYGYTF
>TRBV4-1|TRBJ1-1|-|-
TGCGCCAGCAGCCACCGGGAGAGGACTGAAGCTTTCTTT
CASSHRERTEAFF